This TCR beta chain was retrieved from a study of tumor-infiltrating lymphocytes in primary liver carcinoma. The overall study: Sample counts of productive TCRbeta reads spanned roughly 3.65 to 8 million; these counts were similar across tissue types. Study-wide points: The study found only about 7-24% of top clones in all five tumor regions.

V was shortened by 7 bases and J by 4 bases, with 16 bases between the two germline ends. There are 14 residues in the CDR3. Germline CDR1 MDHEN, CDR2 SYDVKM. This clonotype appeared a single time. What it binds is unknown. The template, approximately 500 ng total RNA, yielded TCR beta cDNA made with a constant-region primer. Each TCR beta library was derived from three nested multiplex PCR rounds that employed slightly modified ARM-PCR. With TRBV1-TRBV30 forward primers and a C-beta reverse primer, the first two PCR rounds were run for approximately 10 cycles each. TCRdb re-derived calls from the multiplex PCR reads in MiXCR, one entry per CDR3 protein. The sample includes 100,000 or so distinct CDR3 sequences, over 55% of them seen just once. Co-extracted RNA and DNA came from 20-30 mg of unsorted bulk tissue.

J is TRBJ1-2 and V is TRBV28; D call uncertain. The specimen was liver tumor tissue from sampling region 5. Subset denoted: tumor region T5, tumor centre. The clonotype was recovered from a woman aged 55-69 years with primary liver carcinoma and hepatitis B virus infection. CDR3 amino acids: CASNGILMRYGYTF. CDR3 nucleotide sequence: TGTGCCAGCAACGGGATTTTAATGCGCTATGGCTACACCTTC.